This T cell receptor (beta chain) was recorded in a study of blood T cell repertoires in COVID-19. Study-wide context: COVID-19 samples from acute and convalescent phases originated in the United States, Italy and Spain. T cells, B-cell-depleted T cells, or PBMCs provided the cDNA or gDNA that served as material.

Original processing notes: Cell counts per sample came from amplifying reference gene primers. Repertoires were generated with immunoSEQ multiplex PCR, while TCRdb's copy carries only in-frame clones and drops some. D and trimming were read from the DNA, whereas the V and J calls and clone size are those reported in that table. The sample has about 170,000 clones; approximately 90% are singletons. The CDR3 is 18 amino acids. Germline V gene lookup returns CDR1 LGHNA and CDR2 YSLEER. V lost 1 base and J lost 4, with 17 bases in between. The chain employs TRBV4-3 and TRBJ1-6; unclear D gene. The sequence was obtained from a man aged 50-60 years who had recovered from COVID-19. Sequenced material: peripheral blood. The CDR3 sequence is CASSQVYGRHSYNSPLHF. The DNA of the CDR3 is TGCGCCAGCAGCCAAGTATATGGCCGCCATTCTTATAATTCACCCCTCCACTTT.